This TCR beta chain was captured in a study of cytomegalovirus exposure and HLA in healthy donors. General study findings and limits: Among donors in an Asian-associated ancestry cluster, a later analysis reportedly found fewer N-insertions than the roughly 650-donor mean. In a later analysis, TCR association rates varied by HLA locus: DRB1 most, HLA-C fewest. In the analysis, some V segments, TRBV6-2 and TRBV6-3 included, were excluded as indistinguishable. Analyses of presence and absence presupposed an approximately uniform sequencing depth across donors.

As for this clone: Its antigen is still unknown.

The study ran its PCR with 60 Vbeta and 13 Jbeta primers. Only in-frame clones appear in the TCRdb table, and some are missing; sequencing was by immunoSEQ multiplex PCR. The sample lists some 120,000 clones, around 80% occurring once. Germline V gives CDR1 SGHNT, CDR2 YENEEA. The CDR3 is 16 amino acids. The J segment lost 3 bases and the V segment lost 8 bases, leaving 12 bases of the junction unmatched. Sequencing input: PBMCs. This sequence originates from a woman aged 25 to 39 in good health and CMV-seronegative. The gene calls are TRBV11-3 and TRBJ2-3; 9 nucleotides agree with TRBD2. In nucleotides, the CDR3 is TGTGCCAGCTCAGAAGGTAGCGGGGGCTATACAGATACGCAGTATTTT. Translated, it gives CASSEGSGGYTDTQYF.